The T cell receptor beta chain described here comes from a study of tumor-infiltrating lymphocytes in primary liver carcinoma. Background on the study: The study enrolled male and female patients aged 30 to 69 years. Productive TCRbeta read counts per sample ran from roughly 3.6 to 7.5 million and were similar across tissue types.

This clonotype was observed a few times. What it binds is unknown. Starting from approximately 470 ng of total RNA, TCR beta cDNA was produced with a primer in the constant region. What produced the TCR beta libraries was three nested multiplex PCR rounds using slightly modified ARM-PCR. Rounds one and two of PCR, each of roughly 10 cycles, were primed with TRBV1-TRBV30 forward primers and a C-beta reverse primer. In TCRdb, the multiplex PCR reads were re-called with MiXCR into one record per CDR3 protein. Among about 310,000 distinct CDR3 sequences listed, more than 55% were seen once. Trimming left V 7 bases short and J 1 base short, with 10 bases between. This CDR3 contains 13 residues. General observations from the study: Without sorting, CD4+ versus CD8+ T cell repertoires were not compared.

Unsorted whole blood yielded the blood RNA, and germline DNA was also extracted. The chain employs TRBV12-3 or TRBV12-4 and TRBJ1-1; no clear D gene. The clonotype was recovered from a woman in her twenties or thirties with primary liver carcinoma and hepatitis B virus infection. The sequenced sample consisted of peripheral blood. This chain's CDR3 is CASTQQTNTEAFF. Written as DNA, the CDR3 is TGTGCCAGCACCCAACAGACGAACACTGAAGCTTTCTTT.